These T cell receptor beta chains were read from a single sample in a study of blood T cell repertoires in COVID-19. Profiled with immunoSEQ multiplex PCR; TCRdb holds only in-frame clones, not every one. The repertoire holds under 250,000 clones, 89% seen once, with about 6% in the top ten. Sequencing used peripheral blood. The receptors originated from a man aged 55 to 70 who had recovered from COVID-19. Both conserved end residues are part of each CDR3. The D gene is left open where the match is weak. A clone size is listed for some rows: how often the clone was seen (once, few, many), or a class if it is expanded.

v_gene: TRBV21-1; d_gene: NA; abundance: NA; j_gene: TRBJ1-4; CDR3aa: CASSPGVGGLLFRNEKLFF; CDR3nt: TGTGCCAGCTCCCCGGGGGTCGGGGGGCTTTTATTTAGGAATGAAAAACTGTTTTTT
v_gene: TRBV5-6; d_gene: NA; abundance: once; j_gene: TRBJ2-7; CDR3aa: CASSLTGNEQYF; CDR3nt: TGTGCCAGCAGCTTAACAGGGAACGAGCAGTACTTC
v_gene: TRBV3-1/TRBV3-2; d_gene: TRBD1; abundance: NA; j_gene: TRBJ1-2; CDR3aa: CASSRTGGQGYGYTF; CDR3nt: TGTGCCAGCAGCCGGACCGGTGGACAGGGATATGGCTACACCTTC
v_gene: TRBV6-2/TRBV6-3; d_gene: NA; abundance: NA; j_gene: TRBJ1-1; CDR3aa: CASSYAQGRAEAFF; CDR3nt: TGTGCCAGCAGTTATGCCCAGGGGAGGGCTGAAGCTTTCTTT
v_gene: TRBV10-2; d_gene: NA; abundance: NA; j_gene: TRBJ2-1; CDR3aa: CASSELGGDEQFF; CDR3nt: TGCGCCAGCAGTGAGTTAGGGGGAGATGAGCAGTTCTTC
v_gene: TRBV5-1; d_gene: NA; abundance: NA; j_gene: TRBJ1-2; CDR3aa: CASSSSGNGNYGYTF; CDR3nt: TGCGCCAGCAGCTCATCCGGGAATGGAAACTATGGCTACACCTTC
v_gene: TRBV5-1; d_gene: NA; abundance: NA; j_gene: TRBJ1-1; CDR3aa: CASSPKTRTNTEAFF; CDR3nt: TGCGCCAGCAGCCCTAAGACAAGAACGAACACTGAAGCTTTCTTT
v_gene: TRBV19; d_gene: TRBD1; abundance: NA; j_gene: TRBJ2-7; CDR3aa: CASSNPGTGEYEQYF; CDR3nt: TGTGCCAGTAGCAACCCCGGGACAGGGGAGTACGAGCAGTACTTC
v_gene: TRBV29-1; d_gene: TRBD1; abundance: once; j_gene: TRBJ2-3; CDR3aa: CSVGPGQGLYTQYF; CDR3nt: TGCAGCGTTGGTCCGGGACAGGGGCTATATACGCAGTATTTT
v_gene: TRBV27; d_gene: NA; abundance: once; j_gene: TRBJ2-4; CDR3aa: CASSPITGLVGNIQYF; CDR3nt: TGTGCCAGCAGTCCTATCACAGGGCTGGTCGGAAACATTCAGTACTTC
v_gene: TRBV6-5; d_gene: NA; abundance: NA; j_gene: TRBJ1-1; CDR3aa: CASSYSAGLDTEAFF; CDR3nt: TGTGCCAGCAGTTACTCCGCAGGGTTGGACACTGAAGCTTTCTTT
v_gene: TRBV6-6; d_gene: TRBD2; abundance: NA; j_gene: TRBJ2-3; CDR3aa: CASRPSGASTDTQYF; CDR3nt: TGTGCCAGCAGGCCTAGCGGTGCTAGCACAGATACGCAGTATTTT
v_gene: TRBV30; d_gene: NA; abundance: NA; j_gene: TRBJ1-1; CDR3aa: CAWSRGRTMNTEAFF; CDR3nt: TGTGCCTGGAGCCGGGGAAGGACCATGAACACTGAAGCTTTCTTT
v_gene: TRBV14; d_gene: TRBD1; abundance: NA; j_gene: TRBJ2-5; CDR3aa: CASSLTGGRETQYF; CDR3nt: TGTGCCAGCAGCCTGACAGGGGGCCGAGAGACCCAGTACTTC
v_gene: TRBV3-1/TRBV3-2; d_gene: NA; abundance: NA; j_gene: TRBJ1-4; CDR3aa: CASSQVDPFPQGPATNEKLFF; CDR3nt: TGTGCCAGCAGCCAAGTCGACCCTTTTCCTCAGGGCCCTGCAACTAATGAAAAACTGTTTTTT
v_gene: TRBV29-1; d_gene: TRBD1; abundance: once; j_gene: TRBJ1-4; CDR3aa: CSVPGQGNEKLFF; CDR3nt: TGCAGCGTACCCGGACAGGGGAATGAAAAACTGTTTTTT
v_gene: TRBV6-2/TRBV6-3; d_gene: NA; abundance: NA; j_gene: TRBJ1-5; CDR3aa: CASSSFGAGGTSNQPQHF; CDR3nt: TGTGCCAGCAGTTCCTTCGGGGCGGGAGGCACTAGCAATCAGCCCCAGCATTTT
v_gene: TRBV28; d_gene: NA; abundance: NA; j_gene: TRBJ1-6; CDR3aa: CASRMFGSNSPLHF; CDR3nt: TGTGCCAGCAGAATGTTCGGGAGTAATTCACCCCTCCACTTT
v_gene: TRBV27; d_gene: NA; abundance: NA; j_gene: TRBJ1-6; CDR3aa: CASSLRQTNSPLHF; CDR3nt: TGTGCCAGCAGTCTCCGACAGACAAATTCACCCCTCCACTTT
v_gene: TRBV5-1; d_gene: NA; abundance: NA; j_gene: TRBJ1-1; CDR3aa: CASSLAGRRDTEAFF; CDR3nt: TGCGCCAGCAGCTTGGCAGGGAGGAGGGACACTGAAGCTTTCTTT
v_gene: TRBV28; d_gene: NA; abundance: NA; j_gene: TRBJ2-7; CDR3aa: CASSPEAGLVHEQYF; CDR3nt: TGTGCCAGCAGTCCCGAGGCAGGGTTGGTCCACGAGCAGTACTTC
v_gene: TRBV30; d_gene: NA; abundance: NA; j_gene: TRBJ1-2; CDR3aa: CAWSPRDYGYTF; CDR3nt: TGTGCCTGGAGTCCCAGGGACTATGGCTACACCTTC
v_gene: TRBV7-2; d_gene: NA; abundance: NA; j_gene: TRBJ1-1; CDR3aa: CASNRVGRGTEAFF; CDR3nt: TGTGCCAGCAACAGGGTTGGCCGGGGCACTGAAGCTTTCTTT
v_gene: TRBV6-6; d_gene: NA; abundance: NA; j_gene: TRBJ2-7; CDR3aa: CASSYGARGYYEQYF; CDR3nt: TGTGCCAGCAGTTACGGGGCAAGGGGGTACTACGAGCAGTACTTC
v_gene: TRBV11-2; d_gene: TRBD1; abundance: NA; j_gene: TRBJ2-2; CDR3aa: CASSLDRTGPRGTGELFF; CDR3nt: TGTGCCAGCAGCTTAGATCGGACAGGGCCGCGAGGGACCGGGGAGCTGTTTTTT
v_gene: TRBV19; d_gene: TRBD1; abundance: NA; j_gene: TRBJ1-1; CDR3aa: CASFDRANTEAFF; CDR3nt: TGTGCCAGTTTCGACAGGGCGAACACTGAAGCTTTCTTT
v_gene: TRBV5-1; d_gene: TRBD2; abundance: NA; j_gene: TRBJ2-3; CDR3aa: CASSLGFGLADTQYF; CDR3nt: TGCGCCAGCAGCTTGGGATTCGGACTAGCGGATACGCAGTATTTT
v_gene: TRBV18; d_gene: NA; abundance: NA; j_gene: TRBJ2-7; CDR3aa: CASSPSGQGYEQYF; CDR3nt: TGTGCCAGCTCACCATCGGGCCAGGGCTACGAGCAGTACTTC
v_gene: TRBV15; d_gene: TRBD2; abundance: NA; j_gene: TRBJ2-7; CDR3aa: CATSRGLNYEQYF; CDR3nt: TGTGCCACCAGCAGGGGACTAAACTACGAGCAGTACTTC
v_gene: TRBV5-6; d_gene: TRBD1; abundance: NA; j_gene: TRBJ2-2; CDR3aa: CASSAIQGPVRTGELFF; CDR3nt: TGTGCCAGCAGCGCGATACAGGGGCCAGTGAGGACCGGGGAGCTGTTTTTT
v_gene: TRBV5-6; d_gene: NA; abundance: NA; j_gene: TRBJ2-5; CDR3aa: CASREGGRQETQYF; CDR3nt: TGTGCCAGCAGGGAGGGGGGGCGGCAAGAGACCCAGTACTTC
v_gene: TRBV5-1; d_gene: NA; abundance: once; j_gene: TRBJ2-5; CDR3aa: CASSPAARERETQYF; CDR3nt: TGCGCCAGCAGCCCGGCGGCACGGGAACGAGAGACCCAGTACTTC
v_gene: TRBV6-4; d_gene: TRBD2; abundance: NA; j_gene: TRBJ2-1; CDR3aa: CASSDFNSGGRYNEQFF; CDR3nt: TGTGCCAGCAGTGACTTTAATAGCGGGGGACGTTACAATGAGCAGTTCTTC
v_gene: TRBV5-4; d_gene: NA; abundance: NA; j_gene: TRBJ1-1; CDR3aa: CASSVQPRTEAFF; CDR3nt: TGTGCCAGCAGTGTACAGCCGCGCACTGAAGCTTTCTTT
v_gene: TRBV18; d_gene: TRBD1; abundance: NA; j_gene: TRBJ1-4; CDR3aa: CASSPGQGSEKLFF; CDR3nt: TGTGCCAGCTCACCGGGACAGGGGAGTGAAAAACTGTTTTTT
v_gene: TRBV28; d_gene: NA; abundance: NA; j_gene: TRBJ1-1; CDR3aa: CASTRTDGRTEAFF; CDR3nt: TGTGCCAGCACCAGGACAGACGGTCGCACTGAAGCTTTCTTT
v_gene: TRBV12-3/TRBV12-4; d_gene: NA; abundance: NA; j_gene: TRBJ2-5; CDR3aa: CASSSQGFETQYF; CDR3nt: TGTGCCAGCAGTTCACAGGGATTTGAGACCCAGTACTTC
v_gene: TRBV6-5; d_gene: NA; abundance: NA; j_gene: TRBJ1-1; CDR3aa: CASRTRGWLAEAFF; CDR3nt: TGTGCCAGCAGGACCCGGGGGTGGCTCGCTGAAGCTTTCTTT
v_gene: TRBV7-2; d_gene: TRBD1; abundance: NA; j_gene: TRBJ1-5; CDR3aa: CASSLRTGLNQPQHF; CDR3nt: TGTGCCAGCAGCTTGAGGACAGGGCTCAATCAGCCCCAGCATTTT
v_gene: TRBV30; d_gene: TRBD1; abundance: once; j_gene: TRBJ1-1; CDR3aa: CVGQQGGNTEAFF; CDR3nt: TGTGTTGGTCAACAGGGGGGAAACACTGAAGCTTTCTTT
v_gene: TRBV6-2/TRBV6-3; d_gene: NA; abundance: NA; j_gene: TRBJ1-1; CDR3aa: CASSYSGSPGTEAFF; CDR3nt: TGTGCCAGCAGTTACTCCGGGTCCCCGGGCACTGAAGCTTTCTTT
v_gene: TRBV7-2; d_gene: TRBD1; abundance: NA; j_gene: TRBJ2-1; CDR3aa: CASTPRTGGWNEQFF; CDR3nt: TGTGCCAGCACTCCTCGGACAGGGGGCTGGAATGAGCAGTTCTTC
v_gene: TRBV29-1; d_gene: TRBD1; abundance: NA; j_gene: TRBJ1-1; CDR3aa: CSVALQGYPDEAFF; CDR3nt: TGCAGCGTAGCCCTACAGGGGTATCCCGATGAAGCTTTCTTT
v_gene: TRBV11-3; d_gene: TRBD2; abundance: NA; j_gene: TRBJ2-5; CDR3aa: CASSLGGGQETQYF; CDR3nt: TGTGCCAGCAGCTTGGGCGGGGGACAAGAGACCCAGTACTTC